This TCR beta chain was captured by sequencing in a study of siplizumab effects on memory and regulatory T cells. Study observations and caveats: Naive versus memory phenotype went unassigned for roughly 75-97% of proliferating CD4+ or CD8+ clones. Contribution to the alloresponse seemed major for naive T cells, which also seemed more diverse than memory cells. Siplizumab significantly brought down the alloreactive sequences that trace back to unstimulated CD4+ memory cells.

To note about this clone: Its antigen is as yet unknown.

Trimming left V 3 bases short and J 6 bases short, with 11 bases between. Germline CDR1 and CDR2: SGHTA and FQGNSA. The CDR3 consists of 13 residues. Per sample, 95,000 to 100,000 TCR templates were assayed. Assay used: immunoSEQ multiplex PCR; TCRdb lists only in-frame clones, some missing. The data show about 97,000 clones, with about 90% seen just once and 9.5% to 15% held by the top ten. The chain is built from TRBV7-2 and TRBJ1-1, with D possibly being TRBD1 (5 bases). The sequenced sample consisted of non-Treg CD4+ T cells sorted from blood. The receptor's source is a human donor in good health. CDR3 coding DNA: TGTGCCAGCAGCTTTCGGGGGTGGCCTGAAGCTTTCTTT. Its protein is CASSFRGWPEAFF.